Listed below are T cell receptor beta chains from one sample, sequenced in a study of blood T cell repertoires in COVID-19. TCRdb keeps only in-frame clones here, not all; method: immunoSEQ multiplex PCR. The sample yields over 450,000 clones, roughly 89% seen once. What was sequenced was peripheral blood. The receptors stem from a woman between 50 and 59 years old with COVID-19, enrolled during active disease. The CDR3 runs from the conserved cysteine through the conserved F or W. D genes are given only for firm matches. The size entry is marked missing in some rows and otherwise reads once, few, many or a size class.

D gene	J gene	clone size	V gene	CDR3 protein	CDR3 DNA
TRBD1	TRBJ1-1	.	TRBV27	CASSKGTGNTEAFF	TGTGCCAGTAGTAAGGGGACAGGCAACACTGAAGCTTTCTTT
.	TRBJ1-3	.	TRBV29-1	CSAAGGARNTIYF	TGCAGCGCTGCCGGAGGGGCGCGAAACACCATATATTTT
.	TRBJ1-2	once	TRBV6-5	CASSPDSAWYGYTF	TGTGCCAGCAGTCCTGACAGCGCTTGGTATGGCTACACCTTC
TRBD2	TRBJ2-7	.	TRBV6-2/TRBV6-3	CASSYGGLASKEQYF	TGTGCCAGCAGTTACGGGGGACTAGCCTCAAAAGAGCAGTACTTC
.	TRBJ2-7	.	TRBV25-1	CATRQHSYEQYF	TGTGCCACCCGACAGCACTCCTACGAGCAGTACTTC
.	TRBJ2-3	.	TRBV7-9	CASSRSTPSETDTQYF	TGTGCCAGCAGCCGTTCGACTCCCTCCGAGACAGATACGCAGTATTTT
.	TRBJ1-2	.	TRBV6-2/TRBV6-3	CASSYTIYGYTF	TGTGCCAGCAGTTACACTATCTATGGCTACACCTTC
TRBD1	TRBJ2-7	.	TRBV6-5	CATGTGPSYEQYF	TGTGCCACTGGGACAGGGCCTTCCTACGAGCAGTACTTC
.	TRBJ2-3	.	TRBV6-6	CASSGRGGVTDTQYF	TGTGCCAGCAGCGGCCGAGGGGGGGTGACAGATACGCAGTATTTT
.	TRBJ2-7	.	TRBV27	CASSSAPWGGEQYF	TGTGCCAGCAGTTCCGCCCCTTGGGGAGGAGAGCAGTACTTC
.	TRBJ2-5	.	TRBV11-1	CASSLGAETQYF	TGTGCCAGCAGTCTGGGGGCCGAGACCCAGTACTTC
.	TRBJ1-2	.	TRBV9	CASSTRDTYYGYTF	TGTGCCAGCAGCACACGGGACACCTACTATGGCTACACCTTC
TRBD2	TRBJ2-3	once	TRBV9	CASRAEGGGDTDTQYF	TGTGCCAGCCGTGCTGAGGGCGGGGGAGACACAGATACGCAGTATTTT
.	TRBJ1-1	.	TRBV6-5	CASSKGPMNTEAFF	TGTGCCAGCAGCAAGGGGCCTATGAACACTGAAGCTTTCTTT
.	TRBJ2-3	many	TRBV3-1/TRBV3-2	CASSLTDDLTDTQYF	TGTGCCAGCAGCCTCACAGACGACCTCACAGATACGCAGTATTTT
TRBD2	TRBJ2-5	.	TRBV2	CASSIGTSGSQETQYF	TGTGCCAGCAGTATCGGGACTAGCGGGAGTCAGGAGACCCAGTACTTC
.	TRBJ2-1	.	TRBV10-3	CAISESPVAGNEQFF	TGTGCCATCAGTGAGTCGCCTGTTGCAGGGAATGAGCAGTTCTTC
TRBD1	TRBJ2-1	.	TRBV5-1	CASSASGTGNEQFF	TGCGCCAGCAGCGCCTCCGGGACAGGGAATGAGCAGTTCTTC
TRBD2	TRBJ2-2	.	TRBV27	CASSTAGETGELFF	TGTGCCAGCAGTACGGCGGGGGAAACCGGGGAGCTGTTTTTT
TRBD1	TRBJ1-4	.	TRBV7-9	CASSSGTGVNNEKLFF	TGTGCCAGCAGCTCTGGGACAGGGGTTAACAATGAAAAACTGTTTTTT
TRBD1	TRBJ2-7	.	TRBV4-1	CASSQLGQAYEQYF	TGCGCCAGCAGCCAGCTAGGACAGGCCTACGAGCAGTACTTC
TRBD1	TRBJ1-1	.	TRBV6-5	CASSRRLSGGTEAFF	TGTGCCAGCAGTCGACGTCTCTCAGGGGGGACTGAAGCTTTCTTT
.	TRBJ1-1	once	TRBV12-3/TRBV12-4	CASSFGPEAFF	TGTGCCAGCAGTTTTGGGCCTGAAGCTTTCTTT
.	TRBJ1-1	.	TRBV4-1	CASSRLSLGGKNTEAFF	TGCGCCAGCAGCCGCCTCTCTCTTGGGGGCAAAAACACTGAAGCTTTCTTT
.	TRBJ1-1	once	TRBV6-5	CASSPPGTIGAFF	TGTGCCAGCAGTCCCCCGGGGACAATTGGAGCTTTCTTT
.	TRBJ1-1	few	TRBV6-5	CASSPDRTEAFF	TGTGCCAGCAGTCCTGACAGAACTGAAGCTTTCTTT
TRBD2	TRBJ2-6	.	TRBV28	CASNPREGSVSGANVLTF	TGTGCCAGCAATCCCAGGGAGGGTAGTGTCTCTGGGGCCAACGTCCTGACTTTC
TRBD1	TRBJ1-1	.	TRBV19	CASSIGTGGELNTEAFF	TGTGCCAGTAGTATAGGGACAGGGGGTGAACTGAACACTGAAGCTTTCTTT
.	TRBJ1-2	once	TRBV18	CASSPRSVDYGYTF	TGTGCCAGCTCACCAAGATCGGTTGACTATGGCTACACCTTC
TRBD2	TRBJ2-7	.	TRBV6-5	CASSYPAGGGSYEQYF	TGTGCCAGCAGTTACCCGGCGGGGGGGGGATCCTACGAGCAGTACTTC
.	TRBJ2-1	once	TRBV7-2	CASSATTYNEQFF	TGTGCCAGCAGCGCGACTACTTACAATGAGCAGTTCTTC
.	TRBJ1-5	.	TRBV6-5	CASRNRFHSNQPQHF	TGTGCCAGCAGAAACAGGTTCCATAGCAATCAGCCCCAGCATTTT
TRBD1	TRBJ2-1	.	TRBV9	CASSAAGGVNEQFF	TGTGCCAGCAGCGCCGCAGGGGGCGTAAATGAGCAGTTCTTC
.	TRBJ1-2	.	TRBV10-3	CAISEGSRPGYTF	TGTGCCATCAGTGAAGGGAGCAGGCCCGGCTACACCTTC
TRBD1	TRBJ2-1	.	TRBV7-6	CASSSPGGSYNEQFF	TGTGCCAGCAGCTCCCCAGGGGGCTCCTACAATGAGCAGTTCTTC
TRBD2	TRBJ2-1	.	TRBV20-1	CSASSRGVDNEQFF	TGCAGTGCTAGTAGCCGGGGGGTCGACAATGAGCAGTTCTTC
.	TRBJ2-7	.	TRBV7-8	CASSPEGLLPGSEQYF	TGTGCCAGCAGCCCCGAAGGCCTTCTCCCGGGATCGGAGCAGTACTTC
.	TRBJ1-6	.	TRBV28	CATILNYNSPLHF	TGTGCCACCATTCTAAACTATAATTCACCCCTCCACTTT
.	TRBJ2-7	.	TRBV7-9	CASSLAPDRISYEQYF	TGTGCCAGCAGCTTAGCCCCGGACAGAATATCCTACGAGCAGTACTTC
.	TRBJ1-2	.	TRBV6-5	CASSAGRDYGYTF	TGTGCCAGCAGCGCGGGACGGGATTATGGCTACACCTTC
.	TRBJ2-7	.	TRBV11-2	CASSLSPYYEQYF	TGTGCCAGCAGCTTATCACCCTACTACGAGCAGTACTTC
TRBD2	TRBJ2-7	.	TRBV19	CASTAGGGSYEQYF	TGTGCCAGTACCGCCGGGGGGGGGTCCTACGAGCAGTACTTC
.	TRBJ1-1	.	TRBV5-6	CASSLGNYEAFF	TGTGCCAGCAGCTTAGGAAACTACGAAGCTTTCTTT
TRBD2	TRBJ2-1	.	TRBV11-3	CASSPGLAGFPGNEQFF	TGTGCCAGCAGCCCAGGACTAGCGGGCTTCCCAGGCAATGAGCAGTTCTTC
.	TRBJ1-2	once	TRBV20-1	CSARDGGADTF	TGCAGTGCTAGAGATGGAGGAGCCGACACCTTC
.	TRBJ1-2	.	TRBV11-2	CASSSPSGNGYTF	TGTGCCAGCAGCTCGCCTTCAGGGAATGGCTACACCTTC
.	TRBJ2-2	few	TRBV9	CASSGTRGGELFF	TGTGCCAGCAGCGGAACCAGGGGAGGGGAGCTGTTTTTT
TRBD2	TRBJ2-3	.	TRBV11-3	CASSPGLAGGPRDTQYF	TGTGCCAGCAGCCCCGGACTAGCGGGGGGGCCAAGAGATACGCAGTATTTT
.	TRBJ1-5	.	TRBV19	CASRGLNQPQHF	TGTGCCAGCAGGGGCCTGAATCAGCCCCAGCATTTT
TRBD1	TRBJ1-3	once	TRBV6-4	CASSHRRDRITGNTIYF	TGTGCCAGCAGTCACCGCCGGGACAGGATCACTGGAAACACCATATATTTT
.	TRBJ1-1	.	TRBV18	CASSPPGGTEAFF	TGTGCCAGCTCACCACCGGGGGGAACTGAAGCTTTCTTT
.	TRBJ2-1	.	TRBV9	CASSVGRGDTGIAYNEQFF	TGTGCCAGCAGCGTAGGGCGAGGGGACACAGGCATCGCCTACAATGAGCAGTTCTTC
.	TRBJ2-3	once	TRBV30	CAWSVGDSTDTQYF	TGTGCCTGGAGTGTAGGGGATAGCACAGATACGCAGTATTTT